The present entry profiles one T cell receptor (beta chain) with its context. Method: immunoSEQ multiplex PCR; TCRdb's copy keeps in-frame clones and lacks some. The sample consists of about 79,000 clones, 91% of them appearing once. This sample was taken from a study of technical replicates of blood from several donors. This CDR3 has 16 residues. In germline, CDR1 is SGHRS, CDR2 YFSETQ. V dropped 0 bases and J dropped 4; count of bases not matched to a gene: 8. The sample taken for sequencing was T cells isolated from PBMCs. The sequence came from a human donor in good health. Some clones in this sample may be carry-over from other donors' samples. The V gene is TRBV5-1, the J gene TRBJ1-1; 8 positions match TRBD1. The CDR3 DNA follows: TGCGCCAGCAGCTTGGCGGCAGGGGGCCTTCGCACTGAAGCTTTCTTT. Protein product: CASSLAAGGLRTEAFF.